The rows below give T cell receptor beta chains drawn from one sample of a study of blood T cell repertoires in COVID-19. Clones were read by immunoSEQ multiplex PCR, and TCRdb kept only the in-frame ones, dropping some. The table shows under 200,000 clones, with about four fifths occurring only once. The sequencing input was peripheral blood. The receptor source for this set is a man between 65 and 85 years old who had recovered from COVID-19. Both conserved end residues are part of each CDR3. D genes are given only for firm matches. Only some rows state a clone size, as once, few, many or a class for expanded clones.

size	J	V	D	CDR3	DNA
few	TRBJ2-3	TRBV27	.	CASIQGGTDTQYF	TGTGCCAGCATTCAGGGCGGCACAGATACGCAGTATTTT
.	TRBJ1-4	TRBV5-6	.	CASSEFGTNEKLFF	TGTGCCAGCAGCGAGTTTGGAACTAATGAAAAACTGTTTTTT
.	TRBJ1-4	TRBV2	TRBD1	CASSGTGARGEKLFF	TGTGCCAGCAGTGGAACAGGGGCCCGAGGTGAAAAACTGTTTTTT
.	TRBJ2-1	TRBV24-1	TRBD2	CATSGPKREGWEQFF	TGTGCCACCAGTGGTCCCAAGCGGGAGGGCTGGGAGCAGTTCTTC
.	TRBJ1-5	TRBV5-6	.	CASTRGGGNLQQPQHF	TGTGCCAGCACCCGGGGAGGGGGTAATCTTCAGCAGCCCCAGCATTTT
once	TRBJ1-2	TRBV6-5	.	CASSYSKTRGLYGYTF	TGTGCCAGCAGTTACTCGAAAACCCGCGGACTCTATGGCTACACCTTC
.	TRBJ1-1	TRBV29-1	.	CSVERRVRVGGAFF	TGCAGCGTTGAACGCCGGGTCCGGGTGGGAGGAGCTTTCTTT
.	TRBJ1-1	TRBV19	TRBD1	CASSPADFGQGAGTEAFF	TGTGCCAGTAGCCCCGCAGACTTCGGACAGGGGGCAGGCACTGAAGCTTTCTTT
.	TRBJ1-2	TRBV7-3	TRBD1	CASSGGGTGQGNGYTF	TGTGCCAGCAGCGGGGGAGGAACGGGACAGGGTAATGGCTACACCTTC
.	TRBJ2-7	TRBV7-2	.	CASSFQQGLYEQYF	TGTGCCAGCAGCTTCCAACAGGGTCTCTACGAGCAGTACTTC
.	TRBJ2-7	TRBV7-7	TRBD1	CASSPLGGGEQYF	TGTGCTAGCAGCCCCCTAGGGGGCGGCGAGCAGTACTTC
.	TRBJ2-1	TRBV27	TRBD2	CASSTRQMTSVVYNEQFF	TGTGCCAGCAGTACACGACAAATGACTAGCGTGGTCTACAATGAGCAGTTCTTC
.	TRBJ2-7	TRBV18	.	CASSPGAGEQYF	TGTGCCAGCTCACCTGGGGCAGGCGAGCAGTACTTC
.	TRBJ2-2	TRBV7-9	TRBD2	CASSFLRTSGRGIEEELFF	TGTGCCAGCAGCTTTCTCAGGACTAGCGGGAGAGGAATTGAGGAGGAGCTGTTTTTT
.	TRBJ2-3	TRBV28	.	CASSLAGSTDTQYF	TGTGCCAGCAGTTTAGCAGGTAGCACAGATACGCAGTATTTT
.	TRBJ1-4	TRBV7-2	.	CASSRAGVGEKLFF	TGTGCCAGCAGCCGGGCAGGGGTGGGCGAAAAACTGTTTTTT
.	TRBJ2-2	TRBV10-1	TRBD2	CASSDASGMVSGELFF	TGCGCCAGCAGTGATGCTAGCGGGATGGTCTCCGGGGAGCTGTTTTTT